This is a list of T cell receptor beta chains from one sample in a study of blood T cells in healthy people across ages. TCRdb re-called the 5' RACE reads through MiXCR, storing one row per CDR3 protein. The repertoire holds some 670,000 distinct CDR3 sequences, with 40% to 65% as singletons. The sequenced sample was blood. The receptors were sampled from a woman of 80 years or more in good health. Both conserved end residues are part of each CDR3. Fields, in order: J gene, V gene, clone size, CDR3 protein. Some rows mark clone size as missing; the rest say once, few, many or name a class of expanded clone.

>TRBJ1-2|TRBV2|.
CASSRQINYGYTF
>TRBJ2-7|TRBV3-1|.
CASSQDPSGRAFFSHEQYF
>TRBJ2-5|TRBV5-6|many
CASTLSSTQETQYF
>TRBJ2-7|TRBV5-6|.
CASSIRPGQGPYEQYF
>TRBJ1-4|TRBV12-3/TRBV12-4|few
CASSMDRTNEKLFF
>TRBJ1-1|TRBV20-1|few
CSARATGPSTEAFF
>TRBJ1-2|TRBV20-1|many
CSALPLRGPYGYTF
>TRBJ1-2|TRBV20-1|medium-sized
CSARAAETHHTF
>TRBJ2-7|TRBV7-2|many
CASSLARSTIPYEQYF
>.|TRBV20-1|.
CSANLGSMNEQYF